A single sample gave rise to the 22 T cell receptor beta chains below, sequenced in a study of cytomegalovirus exposure and HLA in healthy donors. Use of 60 Vbeta and 13 Jbeta primers characterized the PCR. Method: immunoSEQ multiplex PCR; TCRdb's copy keeps in-frame clones and lacks some. The repertoire holds about 40,000 clones, with approximately 52% as singletons. Sequencing used PBMCs. All receptors come from a human donor in good health.

V usage is TRBV30 and J usage is TRBJ1-1; D is unclear. The germline CDR1 and CDR2 sequences are GTSNPN and SVGIG (reference sequence). Trimming removed 3 bases at V and 4 bases at J, with 9 bases between. This CDR3 is built from 12 residues. Written as DNA, the CDR3 is TGTGCCTGGAGCTGGGGAGGCACTGAAGCTTTCTTT. Translated: CAWSWGGTEAFF.

This clone appeared a few times. The genes are TRBV6-1 and TRBJ2-1; D might be TRBD2 (6 bases). This CDR3 contains 14 residues. V was cut by 6 bases and J by 0 bases, with 9 bases left in between. Per germline, CDR1 MNHNS and CDR2 SASEGT. The CDR3 DNA sequence: TGTGCCAGCAGGCGGGACGCCTCCTACAATGAGCAGTTCTTC. Amino acids: CASRRDASYNEQFF.

CDR3 sequence (DNA): TGTGCCAGCAGTCTGGGACAGCCGAACACTGAAGCTTTCTTT. Amino acid sequence: CASSLGQPNTEAFF. The chain carries TRBV27 and TRBJ1-1; 7 positions match TRBD1. The J segment lost 1 base and the V segment lost 5 bases, leaving 4 bases of the junction unmatched. Germline V CDR1 and CDR2: MNHEY, SMNVEV (reference sequence). The CDR3 loop spans 14 amino acids.

CDR3 protein: CASSYSNLAGGNEQFF. The CDR3 DNA reads TGTGCCAGCAGTTACTCGAATCTAGCGGGAGGCAATGAGCAGTTCTTC. The chain links TRBV6-5 to TRBJ2-1; TRBD2 matches 11 bases. There are 16 residues in the CDR3. Germline assignment: CDR1 MNHEY and CDR2 SVGAGI. The V segment lost 0 bases and the J segment 6 bases; nucleotides outside the gene matches: 4.

This clone was picked up a small number of times. The chain links TRBV28 to TRBJ1-1, with 9 bases matching TRBD1. The ends lost 7 bases at V and 1 base at J; junction bases unmatched: 10. The germline CDR1 and CDR2 sequences are MDHEN and SYDVKM. The CDR3 loop spans 16 amino acids. The CDR3 spells CASKPGQGGRNTEAFF. As DNA, the CDR3 is TGTGCCAGCAAACCGGGACAGGGAGGACGGAACACTGAAGCTTTCTTT.

The gene calls are TRBV7-3 and TRBJ2-1; D possibly corresponds to TRBD1 (6 bases). The CDR3 is made up of 13 amino acids. V gave up 4 bases and J gave up 4 bases, with 8 bases separating them. Looked up from germline, CDR1 is SGHTA and CDR2 is FQGTGA. CDR3 amino acids: CASSSQGYNEQFF. In nucleotides, the CDR3 is TGTGCCAGCAGCTCCCAGGGGTACAATGAGCAGTTCTTC.

The chain links TRBV5-6 to TRBJ1-4, with 10 nucleotides matching TRBD1. Trimming cost V 2 bases and J 8 bases; bases outside gene matches: 3. There are 14 residues in the CDR3. Germline CDR1 is SGHDT and CDR2 is YYEEEE. CDR3 nucleotides: TGTGCCAGCAGCTTATCGGGACAGGGGGAAAAACTGTTTTTT. It translates to CASSLSGQGEKLFF.

V usage is TRBV5-4 and J usage is TRBJ1-6, with D possibly TRBD1 on 6 matching bases. This CDR3 has 15 amino acids. Trimming cost V 1 base and J 6 bases, with 11 bases left between them. From germline, CDR1 is SGHNT and CDR2 YYREEE (reference sequence). The CDR3 nucleotides are TGTGCCAGCAGCTTGTCCAGGGGAGCTAATTCACCCCTCCACTTT. It is translated as CASSLSRGANSPLHF.

V gene TRBV5-5 combines with J gene TRBJ2-7; a weak D match, TRBD1 (6 bases). V was cut by 4 bases and J by 2 bases, with 13 bases left in between. The CDR3 totals 14 residues. Germline V gene lookup returns CDR1 SGHKS and CDR2 YYEKEE (reference sequence). The CDR3 protein is CASSLTQGTYEQYF. CDR3 coding DNA: TGTGCCAGCAGCCTCACTCAGGGGACCTACGAGCAGTACTTC.

Written as DNA, the CDR3 is TGTGCCAGCAGCAAAGACAGCTCCTACGAGCAGTACTTC. Protein: CASSKDSSYEQYF. V gene TRBV21-1 combines with J gene TRBJ2-7; TRBD1 reflects the table's D call only, with no check against the DNA. TRBV21-1 is deemed a pseudogene. The CDR3 sequence is 13 residues long.

This clone occurred once. At one end, the junction sequence differs from germline, possibly due to a read error. J is TRBJ2-2 and V is TRBV9, with 8 bases that match TRBD1. CDR3 length: 17 residues. Germline assignment: CDR1 SGDLS and CDR2 YYNGEE. The CDR3 nucleotides are TGTGCCAGCAGCGTCGGTATCGGGACAGGAAACACCGAGGAGCTGTTTTTT. This translates into CASSVGIGTGNTEELFF.

The chain links TRBV12-1 to TRBJ2-5; the table gives TRBD2 as D, unverified against the DNA. TRBV12-1 corresponds to a pseudogene. The CDR3 runs to 14 residues. The CDR3 bases are TGTGCCAGCAGCTTTGCGCGGAGGAAGGAGACCCAGTACTTC. Translated: CASSFARRKETQYF.

This chain uses TRBV6-5 with TRBJ2-1; 11 bases are shared with TRBD2. Germline CDR1 is MNHEY and CDR2 is SVGAGI. Losses at the gene ends were 6 bases for V and 2 bases for J; bases not matched to a gene: 3. The CDR3 has 15 amino acids. The CDR3 sequence is CASRLAGVTYNEQFF. As DNA, the CDR3 is TGTGCCAGCAGACTAGCGGGAGTAACCTACAATGAGCAGTTCTTC.

The V and J genes are TRBV7-9 and TRBJ2-6; no definite D call. Germline CDR1 SEHNR, CDR2 FQNEAQ (reference sequence). V was clipped by 3 bases and J by 2 bases, with 8 bases between them. The CDR3 covers 15 residues. Written as DNA, the CDR3 is TGTGCCAGCAGCTTTAGCTTTCCTGGGGCCAACGTCCTGACTTTC. It encodes CASSFSFPGANVLTF.

This chain links TRBV5-6 with TRBJ1-3; maybe TRBD1 (5 bases). Germline V gene lookup returns CDR1 SGHDT and CDR2 YYEEEE. The CDR3 runs to 14 residues. Trimming stripped 3 bases from V and 0 bases from J, with 7 bases between. CDR3 DNA: TGTGCCAGCAGCTGGGGCGTCTCTGGAAACACCATATATTTT. Its translation is CASSWGVSGNTIYF.

The chain joins TRBV7-3 to TRBJ2-1; the D gene is possibly TRBD2 (6 bases). CDR3 length: 18 amino acids. Trimming shortened V by 2 bases and J by 1 base, and 18 bases separated the two germline ends. The V gene's germline CDR1 is SGHTA and CDR2 FQGTGA. CDR3 amino acids: CASSLGLANTLSYNEQFF. The CDR3 DNA reads TGTGCCAGCAGCTTAGGGCTAGCGAACACCTTATCCTACAATGAGCAGTTCTTC.

This clone was detected a few times. This chain connects TRBV7-6 to TRBJ2-7; TRBD1 matches at 7 bases. Trimming cost V 5 bases and J 1 base; bases outside gene matches: 5. The CDR3 totals 14 residues. Germline V gene sequence: CDR1 SGHVS, CDR2 FNYEAQ. CDR3 bases: TGTGCCAGCAGCAATCCGGGACAGTCCTACGAGCAGTACTTC. Its protein product is CASSNPGQSYEQYF.

This clone appeared a few times. The J gene is TRBJ1-5, the V gene TRBV2, with 11 bases aligning to TRBD1. The germline V gene has CDR1 SNHLY and CDR2 FYNNEI. This CDR3 is 14 amino acids long. J was trimmed by 5 bases and V by 6 bases; bases with no gene match: 3. DNA of the CDR3: TGTGCCAGCAGCGGGACAGGGGGGTATCAGCCCCAGCATTTT. Its protein product is CASSGTGGYQPQHF.

V and J are TRBV5-1 and TRBJ2-7; maybe TRBD1 (5 bases). Germline V gene sequence: CDR1 SGHRS, CDR2 YFSETQ. The CDR3 loop spans 14 amino acids. V lost 2 bases to trimming and J lost 0 bases, with 9 bases between them. The CDR3 protein is CASSFRQSSYEQYF. The CDR3 nucleotides read TGCGCCAGCAGCTTTCGACAGAGCTCCTACGAGCAGTACTTC.

A few counts support this clone. The V gene is TRBV6-5, the J gene TRBJ2-7; no firm D call. The V end was cut by 6 bases, the J end by 3 bases, with 6 bases between. The V gene's germline CDR1 is MNHEY and CDR2 SVGAGI. The CDR3 has 11 amino acids. The CDR3, as DNA: TGTGCCAGCAGGACTTACTACGAGCAGTACTTC. Encoded protein: CASRTYYEQYF.

The chain employs TRBV6-5 and TRBJ1-2; the D is unclear. V lost 7 bases to trimming and J lost 7 bases, with 19 bases between them. From germline, CDR1 is MNHEY and CDR2 SVGAGI. The CDR3 length is 14 residues. The CDR3 DNA sequence: TGTGCCAGCACCGAATGGTACGGAGAACCTGGCTACACCTTC. It is translated as CASTEWYGEPGYTF.

There are a few counts of this clone. The chain joins TRBV6-1 to TRBJ1-5; 11 bases are a match to TRBD1. Unmatched junction bases numbered 7, after V lost 11 bases and J lost 7 bases. The CDR3 is 13 amino acids. The germline gives CDR1 MNHNS, CDR2 SASEGT. CDR3 in DNA: TGTGCCGGTGGGACAGGGGGTATACAGCCCCAGCATTTT. Its translation is CAGGTGGIQPQHF.